The rows below give T cell receptor beta chains drawn from one sample of a study of blood T cell repertoires in COVID-19. The method was immunoSEQ multiplex PCR; TCRdb's version includes in-frame clones alone and lacks a portion of them. The sample lists 250,000 to 350,000 clones; about nine tenths were seen once. The sequenced sample consisted of peripheral blood. Receptors were obtained from a young woman with COVID-19, enrolled during active disease. The CDR3 runs from the conserved cysteine through the conserved F or W. Each record gives: D gene, J gene, clone size, V gene, CDR3 protein, CDR3 DNA. D genes are given only for firm matches. Rows may omit the clone size; those that give it use once, few, many or a size class.

D: TRBD2
J: TRBJ2-7
size: .
V: TRBV7-2
CDR3: CASSPGLALSSYEQYF
DNA: TGTGCCAGCAGCCCAGGACTAGCGTTAAGCTCCTACGAGCAGTACTTC

D: .
J: TRBJ2-7
size: .
V: TRBV28
CDR3: CASSFPRGAYGEQYF
DNA: TGTGCCAGCAGTTTCCCTCGGGGAGCCTACGGCGAGCAGTACTTC

D: .
J: TRBJ2-7
size: .
V: TRBV2
CDR3: CASGTSRAYEQYF
DNA: TGTGCCAGTGGGACTTCCCGTGCCTACGAGCAGTACTTC

D: .
J: TRBJ1-5
size: .
V: TRBV3-1/TRBV3-2
CDR3: CASSQGVGRGQPQHF
DNA: TGTGCCAGCAGCCAAGGGGTCGGACGGGGTCAGCCCCAGCATTTT

D: .
J: TRBJ1-5
size: once
V: TRBV28
CDR3: CASKYDGGSNQPQHF
DNA: TGTGCCAGCAAATACGACGGGGGTTCCAATCAGCCCCAGCATTTT

D: TRBD1
J: TRBJ1-1
size: few
V: TRBV5-1
CDR3: CASRSGQGSWDTEAFF
DNA: TGCGCCAGCAGGTCAGGACAGGGGTCGTGGGACACTGAAGCTTTCTTT

D: .
J: TRBJ1-2
size: .
V: TRBV19
CDR3: CASGGVRGYTF
DNA: TGTGCCAGTGGGGGGGTCCGTGGCTACACCTTC

D: .
J: TRBJ1-1
size: .
V: TRBV12-3/TRBV12-4
CDR3: CASSITEVTEAFF
DNA: TGTGCCAGCAGTATCACTGAAGTGACTGAAGCTTTCTTT

D: .
J: TRBJ2-3
size: .
V: TRBV29-1
CDR3: CSVHGDTQYF
DNA: TGCAGCGTCCACGGGGATACGCAGTATTTT

D: .
J: TRBJ2-1
size: .
V: TRBV24-1
CDR3: CATSDGYREQFF
DNA: TGTGCCACCAGTGATGGGTACAGGGAGCAGTTCTTC

D: TRBD2
J: TRBJ2-7
size: once
V: TRBV3-1/TRBV3-2
CDR3: CASSQVRESYEQYF
DNA: TGTGCCAGCAGCCAAGTGCGGGAGTCCTACGAGCAGTACTTC

D: .
J: TRBJ2-1
size: .
V: TRBV28
CDR3: CASSKTSLGYNEQFF
DNA: TGTGCCAGCAGTAAAACTAGCTTAGGGTACAATGAGCAGTTCTTC

D: TRBD2
J: TRBJ2-3
size: .
V: TRBV5-4
CDR3: CASSLLGREGRDTQYF
DNA: TGTGCCAGCAGCCTACTTGGGCGGGAGGGCAGAGATACGCAGTATTTT

D: .
J: TRBJ2-1
size: .
V: TRBV28
CDR3: CASSLETYTYNEQFF
DNA: TGTGCCAGCAGCCTGGAGACTTATACCTACAATGAGCAGTTCTTC

D: TRBD1
J: TRBJ1-6
size: .
V: TRBV5-1
CDR3: CASSFGTGLGDNSPLHF
DNA: TGCGCCAGCAGCTTCGGGACAGGGTTGGGTGATAATTCACCCCTCCACTTT

D: .
J: TRBJ1-4
size: .
V: TRBV21-1
CDR3: CASSACRGVDSTNEKLFF
DNA: TGTGCCAGCAGCGCCTGTCGGGGAGTGGATTCAACTAATGAAAAACTGTTTTTT

D: .
J: TRBJ2-3
size: .
V: TRBV4-1
CDR3: CASSSGMGTDTQYF
DNA: TGCGCCAGCAGCTCAGGGATGGGCACAGATACGCAGTATTTT

D: TRBD1
J: TRBJ1-5
size: once
V: TRBV28
CDR3: CASSLSGQGGNQPQHF
DNA: TGTGCCAGCAGTTTGAGCGGGCAGGGGGGAAATCAGCCCCAGCATTTT

D: TRBD2
J: TRBJ2-2
size: .
V: TRBV5-6
CDR3: CASSLASGSTGELFF
DNA: TGTGCCAGCAGCTTGGCTAGCGGGAGCACCGGGGAGCTGTTTTTT

D: .
J: TRBJ2-7
size: .
V: TRBV7-2
CDR3: CASSGGGAPSYEQYF
DNA: TGTGCCAGCAGCGGCGGTGGAGCCCCATCCTACGAGCAGTACTTC

D: .
J: TRBJ1-1
size: .
V: TRBV7-3
CDR3: CASSRKPGLEGAFF
DNA: TGTGCCAGCAGCCGAAAACCAGGGCTGGAGGGAGCTTTCTTT

D: .
J: TRBJ2-2
size: .
V: TRBV5-4
CDR3: CASSFSPGQILNTGELFF
DNA: TGTGCCAGCAGCTTCTCCCCAGGGCAGATCTTGAACACCGGGGAGCTGTTTTTT

D: .
J: TRBJ2-7
size: once
V: TRBV4-1
CDR3: CASSQEGTGFSYEQYF
DNA: TGCGCCAGCAGCCAAGAAGGCACAGGGTTCTCCTACGAGCAGTACTTC

D: .
J: TRBJ2-5
size: .
V: TRBV27
CDR3: CASHTWGEETQYF
DNA: TGTGCCAGCCATACTTGGGGGGAAGAGACCCAGTACTTC

D: .
J: TRBJ2-7
size: .
V: TRBV24-1
CDR3: CATSDPGTEEGYEQYF
DNA: TGTGCCACCAGTGATCCCGGGACAGAGGAGGGCTACGAGCAGTACTTC

D: TRBD1
J: TRBJ1-5
size: .
V: TRBV7-8
CDR3: CASSRGTGVNQPQHF
DNA: TGTGCCAGCAGCCGAGGGACAGGGGTCAATCAGCCCCAGCATTTT

D: TRBD1
J: TRBJ2-2
size: .
V: TRBV7-9
CDR3: CASSLGSTGGEELFF
DNA: TGTGCCAGCAGCTTAGGTTCGACAGGGGGAGAGGAGCTGTTTTTT

D: .
J: TRBJ2-3
size: .
V: TRBV7-9
CDR3: CASSSPMSPDTQYF
DNA: TGTGCCAGCAGCTCCCCTATGAGTCCGGATACGCAGTATTTT

D: TRBD1
J: TRBJ1-5
size: .
V: TRBV7-2
CDR3: CASSLRGGRNDQPQHF
DNA: TGTGCCAGCAGCTTAAGAGGGGGCCGGAACGATCAGCCCCAGCATTTT

D: .
J: TRBJ2-7
size: .
V: TRBV7-3
CDR3: CASSPFGGAAYEQYF
DNA: TGTGCCAGCAGCCCCTTCGGTGGAGCGGCCTACGAGCAGTACTTC

D: TRBD1
J: TRBJ1-2
size: .
V: TRBV5-6
CDR3: CASSFSVTGTGPYGYTF
DNA: TGTGCCAGCAGCTTTTCGGTAACCGGGACAGGGCCCTATGGCTACACCTTC

D: .
J: TRBJ2-5
size: once
V: TRBV24-1
CDR3: CATSDSNSETQYF
DNA: TGTGCCACCAGTGACTCCAACTCGGAGACCCAGTACTTC

D: .
J: TRBJ1-4
size: .
V: TRBV28
CDR3: CASSSASAANEKLFF
DNA: TGTGCCAGCAGTTCCGCGAGCGCGGCTAATGAAAAACTGTTTTTT

D: .
J: TRBJ2-6
size: .
V: TRBV10-3
CDR3: CAISESRRAGANVLTF
DNA: TGTGCCATCAGTGAGTCGAGACGGGCTGGGGCCAACGTCCTGACTTTC

D: TRBD2
J: TRBJ2-2
size: .
V: TRBV7-3
CDR3: CASSRGGLAETGELFF
DNA: TGTGCCAGCAGTAGAGGGGGACTAGCCGAAACCGGGGAGCTGTTTTTT

D: TRBD2
J: TRBJ2-7
size: once
V: TRBV5-4
CDR3: CASSPGTSGSNEQYF
DNA: TGTGCCAGCAGCCCTGGGACTAGCGGGAGTAACGAGCAGTACTTC

D: TRBD2
J: TRBJ2-3
size: once
V: TRBV29-1
CDR3: CSAAGLAGATDTQYF
DNA: TGCAGCGCTGCGGGACTAGCGGGAGCCACAGATACGCAGTATTTT

D: .
J: TRBJ2-7
size: .
V: TRBV2
CDR3: CASSEAQGTRRYF
DNA: TGTGCCAGCAGTGAAGCGCAAGGGACACGAAGATACTTC

D: .
J: TRBJ1-3
size: .
V: TRBV28
CDR3: CASTLLQGSGNTIYF
DNA: TGTGCCAGCACGTTGCTACAGGGTTCTGGAAACACCATATATTTT

D: .
J: TRBJ1-1
size: .
V: TRBV6-6
CDR3: CASKRGMNTEAFF
DNA: TGTGCCAGCAAAAGGGGAATGAACACTGAAGCTTTCTTT

D: .
J: TRBJ2-7
size: few
V: TRBV7-2
CDR3: CASSFFGDYEQYF
DNA: TGTGCCAGCAGCTTTTTTGGAGACTACGAGCAGTACTTC

D: .
J: TRBJ1-2
size: .
V: TRBV3-1/TRBV3-2
CDR3: CASSRAAGERYGYTF
DNA: TGTGCCAGCAGCCGGGCGGCAGGGGAGAGGTATGGCTACACCTTC

D: .
J: TRBJ2-1
size: .
V: TRBV28
CDR3: CASTLGGPYNEQFF
DNA: TGTGCCAGCACCCTGGGGGGGCCCTACAATGAGCAGTTCTTC

D: .
J: TRBJ1-1
size: .
V: TRBV6-1
CDR3: CASSEPQSTEAFF
DNA: TGTGCCAGCAGTGAACCCCAGTCCACTGAAGCTTTCTTT

D: TRBD2
J: TRBJ2-2
size: many
V: TRBV27
CDR3: CASRAGAETGELFF
DNA: TGTGCCAGCAGGGCGGGAGCAGAGACCGGGGAGCTGTTTTTT

D: .
J: TRBJ1-4
size: .
V: TRBV5-6
CDR3: CASSSQGEKLFF
DNA: TGTGCCAGCAGCAGCCAGGGTGAAAAACTGTTTTTT